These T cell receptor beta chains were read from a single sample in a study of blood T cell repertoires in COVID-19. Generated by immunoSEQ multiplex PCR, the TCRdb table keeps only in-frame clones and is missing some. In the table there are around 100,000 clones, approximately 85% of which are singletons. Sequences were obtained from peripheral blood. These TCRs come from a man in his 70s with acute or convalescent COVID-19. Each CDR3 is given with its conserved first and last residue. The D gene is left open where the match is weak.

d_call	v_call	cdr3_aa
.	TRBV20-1	CSAIFQGLHF
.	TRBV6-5	CASSETGLNTEAFF
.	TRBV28	CASRRTGYGYTF
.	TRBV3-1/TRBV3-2	CASSLTGNEQFF
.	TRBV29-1	CSVAGGTGSGELFF
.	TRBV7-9	CASSFSQVQPQHF
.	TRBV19	CASSIGVGGYTF
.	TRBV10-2	CASSDDPFGANYGYTF
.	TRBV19	CASSNSGTQRGSGNTIYF
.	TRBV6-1	CASSEGGVGYTF
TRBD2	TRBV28	CASSMGLAGVGGANVLTF
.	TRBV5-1	CASSLGSPNNEQFF
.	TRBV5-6	CASSLREEELFF
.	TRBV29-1	CSVTGTPSYEQYF
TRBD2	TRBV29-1	CSASTSGDEQFF
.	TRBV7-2	CASSLKGRGYNEKLFF
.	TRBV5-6	CASSPTGNYGYTF
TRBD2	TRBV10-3	CAISDSSGRRKSYNEQFF
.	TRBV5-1	CASSEQGPGTGELFF
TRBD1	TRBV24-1	CATSDLGQGDTGELFF
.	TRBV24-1	CATSDTRQVGNTIYF
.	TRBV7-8	CASSDYNQPQHF
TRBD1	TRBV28	CASSSQGARGYTF